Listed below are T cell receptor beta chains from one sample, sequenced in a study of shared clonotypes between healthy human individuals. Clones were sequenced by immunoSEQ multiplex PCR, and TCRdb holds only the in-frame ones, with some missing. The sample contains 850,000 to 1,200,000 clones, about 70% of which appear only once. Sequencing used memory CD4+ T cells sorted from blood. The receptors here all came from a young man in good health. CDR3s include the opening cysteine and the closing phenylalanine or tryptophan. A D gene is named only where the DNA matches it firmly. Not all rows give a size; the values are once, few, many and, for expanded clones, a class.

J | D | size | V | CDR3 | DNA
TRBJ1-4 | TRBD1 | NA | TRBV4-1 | CASSQVPGGEKLFF | TGCGCCAGCAGCCAAGTGCCAGGGGGGGAAAAACTGTTTTTT
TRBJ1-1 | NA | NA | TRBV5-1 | CASSLRGGNTEAFF | TGCGCCAGCAGCTTGCGGGGTGGGAACACTGAAGCTTTCTTT
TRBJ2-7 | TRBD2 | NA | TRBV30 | CAWRRLAGTYSYEQYF | TGTGCCTGGAGGAGACTAGCGGGGACTTACTCCTACGAGCAGTACTTC
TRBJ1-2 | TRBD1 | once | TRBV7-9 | CASSSGTGGGYGYTF | TGTGCCAGCAGCAGCGGGACAGGGGGCGGCTATGGCTACACCTTC
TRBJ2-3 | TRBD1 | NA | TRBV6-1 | CASSAGWTGSVSDTQYF | TGTGCCAGCAGTGCCGGATGGACAGGGTCGGTATCAGATACGCAGTATTTT
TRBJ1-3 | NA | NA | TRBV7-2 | CASSSARAGTVNAGNTIYF | TGTGCCAGCAGCTCCGCTCGTGCAGGGACGGTAAACGCTGGAAACACCATATATTTT
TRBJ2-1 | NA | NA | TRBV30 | CAWSRAPGAKNEQFF | TGTGCCTGGAGTCGAGCCCCAGGGGCTAAGAATGAGCAGTTCTTC
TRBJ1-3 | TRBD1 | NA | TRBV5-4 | CASSDRGPDSGNTIYF | TGTGCCAGCAGCGACAGGGGCCCCGACTCTGGAAACACCATATATTTT
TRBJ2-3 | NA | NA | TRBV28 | CASSLAYGATDTQYF | TGTGCCAGCAGTCTTGCGTACGGTGCAACAGATACGCAGTATTTT
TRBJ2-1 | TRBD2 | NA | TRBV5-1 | CASSFGLAANNEQFF | TGCGCCAGCAGCTTCGGACTAGCCGCCAACAATGAGCAGTTCTTC
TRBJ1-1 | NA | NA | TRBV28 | CASTQPGRTAFF | TGTGCCAGCACCCAGCCAGGGAGGACAGCTTTCTTT
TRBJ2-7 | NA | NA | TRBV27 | CASSLTIAGEQYF | TGTGCCAGCAGTTTGACGATTGCGGGAGAGCAGTACTTC
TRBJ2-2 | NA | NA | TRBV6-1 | CASRASLANTGELFF | TGTGCCAGCAGAGCCTCATTAGCGAACACCGGGGAGCTGTTTTTT
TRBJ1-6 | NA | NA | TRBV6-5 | CASRPGPNSPLHF | TGTGCCAGCAGACCGGGCCCCAATTCACCCCTCCACTTT
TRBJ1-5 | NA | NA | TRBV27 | CASSLSGAQPQHF | TGTGCCAGCAGTTTATCGGGGGCTCAGCCCCAGCATTTT
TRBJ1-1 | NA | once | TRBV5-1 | CASSKGFDTEAFF | TGCGCCAGCAGCAAGGGGTTCGACACTGAAGCTTTCTTT
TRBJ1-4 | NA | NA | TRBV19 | CASSSWTVGDEKLFF | TGTGCCAGTAGTTCCTGGACAGTAGGGGATGAAAAACTGTTTTTT
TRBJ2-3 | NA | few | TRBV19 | CASSIGGARDHTQYF | TGTGCCAGTAGTATAGGTGGTGCGCGGGACCATACGCAGTATTTT
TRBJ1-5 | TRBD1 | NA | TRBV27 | CASSAGTGVGQPQHF | TGTGCCAGCAGTGCAGGGACAGGGGTCGGCCAGCCCCAGCATTTT
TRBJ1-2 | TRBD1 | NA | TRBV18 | CASSPGTGGDGYTF | TGTGCCAGCTCACCAGGGACAGGGGGAGACGGCTACACCTTC
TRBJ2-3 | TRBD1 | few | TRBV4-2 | CASSRRIIQGSTDTQYF | TGTGCCAGCAGCCGACGGATTATACAGGGGAGCACAGATACGCAGTATTTT